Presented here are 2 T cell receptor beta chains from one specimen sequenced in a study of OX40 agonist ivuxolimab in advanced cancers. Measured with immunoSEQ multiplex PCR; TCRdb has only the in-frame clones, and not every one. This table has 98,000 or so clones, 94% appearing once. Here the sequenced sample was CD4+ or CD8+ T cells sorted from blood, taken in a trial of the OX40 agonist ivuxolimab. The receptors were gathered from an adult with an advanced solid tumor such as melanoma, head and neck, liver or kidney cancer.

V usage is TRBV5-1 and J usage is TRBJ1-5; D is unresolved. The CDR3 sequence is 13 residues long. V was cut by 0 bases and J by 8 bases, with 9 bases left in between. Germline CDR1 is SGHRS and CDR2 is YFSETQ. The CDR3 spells CASSLGPLEPQHF. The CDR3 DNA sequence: TGCGCCAGCAGCTTGGGCCCCTTGGAGCCCCAGCATTTT.

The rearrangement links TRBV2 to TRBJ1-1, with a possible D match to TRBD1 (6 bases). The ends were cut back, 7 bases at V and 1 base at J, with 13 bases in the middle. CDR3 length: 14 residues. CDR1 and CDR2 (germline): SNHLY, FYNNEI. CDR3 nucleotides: TGTGCCAGCAACGTACAGGGAGGGAACACTGAAGCTTTCTTT. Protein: CASNVQGGNTEAFF. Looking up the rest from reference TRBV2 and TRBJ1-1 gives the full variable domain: EPEVTQTPSHQVTQMGQEVILRCVPISNHLYFYWYRQILGQKVEFLVSFYNNEISEKSEIFDDQFSVERPDGSNFTLKIRSTKLEDSAMYFCASNVQGGNTEAFFGQGTRLTVV.